Following are 21 T cell receptor beta chains from one sample sequenced in a study of neurological immune-mediated disorders. TCRdb recomputed calls from the 5' RACE reads with MiXCR, one row per CDR3 protein. The sample records 80,000 to 85,000 distinct CDR3 sequences, 2% to 3% being singletons. The sequenced material came from PBMCs. These receptors were taken from a woman in her thirties with multiple sclerosis.

This clonotype has at least ten counts. The chain joins TRBV29-1 to TRBJ2-1, with TRBD2 identical over 8 bases. V trimming: 3 bases; J trimming: 0 bases; junction bases outside the gene matches: 1. Per germline, CDR1 SQVTM and CDR2 ANQGSEA. The CDR3 is 14 residues long. The CDR3 DNA follows: TGCAGCGTTGACAGCGGGAGCTCCTACAATGAGCAGTTCTTC. Its protein product is CSVDSGSSYNEQFF.

This clonotype was seen repeatedly, ten times or more. This sequence joins TRBV6-5 and TRBJ2-3, with 7 bases identical to TRBD2. This CDR3 is built from 16 residues. The germline V gene encodes CDR1 MNHEY and CDR2 SVGAGI. The V and J ends lost 5 bases and 1 base, in that order; junction bases with no gene match: 9. CDR3 sequence (DNA): TGTGCCAGCAGTACCCAGGGACTACCCGGCACAGATACGCAGTATTTT. It is translated as CASSTQGLPGTDTQYF.

Many counts were recorded for this clonotype. The rearrangement links TRBV5-1 to TRBJ1-2; maybe TRBD1 (6 bases). This CDR3 region has 13 residues. V was clipped by 4 bases and J by 8 bases, with 15 bases between them. From germline, CDR1 is SGHRS and CDR2 YFSETQ. The CDR3 bases are TGCGCCAGCAGCGTTACAGGGACCGGGGGCTACACCTTC. Residues: CASSVTGTGGYTF.

This clonotype was found many times. V gene TRBV12-3 or TRBV12-4 combines with J gene TRBJ2-5; D possibly corresponds to TRBD2 (6 bases). This CDR3 is built from 13 residues. V was pared by 5 bases and J by 5 bases, with 12 bases between. The CDR3 here is CASSPTSRETQYF. The CDR3 region has the DNA TGTGCCAGCAGTCCGACTAGTCGGGAGACCCAGTACTTC.

This clonotype was counted at least ten times. The chain joins TRBV6-5 to TRBJ2-1; D possibly corresponds to TRBD1 (5 bases). Trimming stripped 5 bases from V and 7 bases from J, with 18 bases between. There are 15 residues in the CDR3. In germline, CDR1 is MNHEY, CDR2 SVGAGI. CDR3 DNA: TGTGCCAGCAGTCCTACCCCCATAAGGGGAAATGAGCAGTTCTTC. This translates into CASSPTPIRGNEQFF.

Many counts were recorded for this clonotype. CDR3 bases: TGCGCCAGCAGTCTTGGGGTGGTAGAGACCCAGTACTTC. Encoded protein: CASSLGVVETQYF. The rearrangement joins TRBV5-1 to TRBJ2-5; no reliable D call. Trimming stripped 5 bases from V and 4 bases from J, with 12 bases between. Germline V lookup: CDR1 SGHRS, CDR2 YFSETQ. This CDR3 contains 13 residues.

This clonotype was counted only a few times. This may stem from a read error, because a much larger clone lies one nucleotide away. The genes are TRBV7-2 and TRBJ2-1, with no clear D. Germline CDR1 reads SGHTA; CDR2 reads FQGNSA. The CDR3 loop spans 15 amino acids. The CDR3 DNA reads as TGTGCCAGCAGCCCAAGTAGCCCCACCTACAATGCGCAGTTCTTC. As protein: CASSPSSPTYNAQFF.

The sample holds many counts of this clonotype. The V call is TRBV20-1, the J call TRBJ1-2, with no clear D. In germline, CDR1 is DFQATT, CDR2 SNEGSKA (reference sequence). Trimming removed 1 base from V and 3 bases from J, with 15 bases in between. The CDR3 has 15 amino acids. The CDR3 loop reads CSARATDLPDYGYTF. Written as DNA, the CDR3 is TGCAGTGCTAGAGCCACGGACCTGCCTGACTATGGCTACACCTTC.

This clonotype was seen many times. This chain uses TRBV12-3 or TRBV12-4 with TRBJ1-1; D ambiguous. With 9 bases removed from V and 5 bases from J, the gap between germline ends came to 16 bases. This CDR3 has 13 residues. CDR3 sequence: CASSTQRRTEAFF. The CDR3 DNA reads as TGTGCCAGTTCTACACAGAGGCGGACTGAAGCTTTCTTT.

This clonotype was detected many times. This chain joins TRBV4-3 and TRBJ2-2, with 9 nucleotides matching TRBD1. J was trimmed by 0 bases and V by 4 bases; bases with no gene match: 9. The CDR3 is 18 amino acids. Per the germline V gene, CDR1 is LGHNA and CDR2 is YSLEER. The CDR3 loop reads CASSRGTGSSANTGELFF. The CDR3 bases are TGCGCCAGCAGCCGGGGGACAGGGTCTTCGGCGAACACCGGGGAGCTGTTTTTT.

This clonotype was found many times. The chain couples TRBV27 to TRBJ2-2, with 9 bases lining up with TRBD2. V lost 6 bases and J lost 6; bases outside the gene matches: 11. Germline assignment: CDR1 MNHEY and CDR2 SMNVEV (reference sequence). This CDR3 has 16 amino acids. The CDR3 bases are TGTGCCAGCAGGGACGGGACTAGCCCCACCGCCGGGGAGCTGTTTTTT. It yields the protein CASRDGTSPTAGELFF.

This clonotype was counted ten times or more. V and J are TRBV9 and TRBJ2-3, with 7 bases fitting TRBD1. The CDR3 has 14 amino acids. From germline, CDR1 is SGDLS and CDR2 YYNGEE. V gave up 4 bases and J gave up 4 bases; unmatched junction bases: 6. The DNA for the CDR3 is TGTGCCAGCAGCCCCCGACAGGGTGCAGATACGCAGTATTTT. Amino acids: CASSPRQGADTQYF.

This clonotype was observed at least ten times. The J gene is TRBJ1-5, the V gene TRBV20-1; D is possibly TRBD1 (5 bases). Germline values: CDR1 DFQATT, CDR2 SNEGSKA (reference sequence). V was shortened by 4 bases and J by 6 bases, with 19 bases between the two germline ends. The CDR3 sequence is 15 residues long. The CDR3 coding sequence is TGCAGTGCTATGAGTCGCGGGGGGGATAGTCAGCCCCAGCATTTT. It specifies CSAMSRGGDSQPQHF.

This clonotype was counted at least ten times. This chain links TRBV9 with TRBJ2-3, with 7 nucleotides matching TRBD2. The V and J ends lost 4 bases and 3 bases, in that order; junction bases with no gene match: 8. The CDR3 consists of 15 residues. Germline V gene data show CDR1 as SGDLS and CDR2 as YYNGEE. CDR3 sequence (DNA): TGTGCCAGCAGCCCGAAAGCGGGAAAAACAGATACGCAGTATTTT. It specifies CASSPKAGKTDTQYF.

This clonotype has just a few counts. The chain is built from TRBV7-2 and TRBJ1-1; D is unclear. V gave up 5 bases and J gave up 5 bases, with 12 bases separating them. Germline values: CDR1 SGHTA, CDR2 FQGNSA. CDR3 length: 13 amino acids. Written as DNA, the CDR3 is TGTGCCAGCAGCCACGCCTACAAAACTGAAGCTTTCTTT. It specifies CASSHAYKTEAFF.

This clonotype was detected ten times or more. V and J are TRBV20-1 and TRBJ2-1; 8 nucleotides agree with TRBD2. CDR1 and CDR2 from the germline V gene are DFQATT and SNEGSKA (reference sequence). After removal of 6 bases from V and 1 base from J, the junction contained 11 bases not matched to a gene. CDR3 length: 16 amino acids. The CDR3 region has the DNA TGCAGTGCCAGGCGCAGCGGGAGTCTGTCCTACAATGAGCAGTTCTTC. Its protein product is CSARRSGSLSYNEQFF.

This clonotype was counted ten times or more. V gene TRBV6-5 combines with J gene TRBJ2-2; D is unclear. CDR3 length: 14 amino acids. V was clipped by 2 bases and J by 0 bases, with 4 bases between them. The V gene's germline CDR1 is MNHEY and CDR2 SVGAGI. The CDR3 DNA reads as TGTGCCAGCAGTTACAATTCGAACACCGGGGAGCTGTTTTTT. Translation: CASSYNSNTGELFF.

This clonotype was picked up many times. The J gene is TRBJ1-4, the V gene TRBV7-9; no definite D call. CDR1 is SEHNR and CDR2 is FQNEAQ in the germline V gene (reference sequence). V was shortened by 6 bases and J by 0 bases, with 14 bases between the two germline ends. CDR3 size: 16 residues. The CDR3 nucleotides are TGTGCCAGCAGACGCACACGAGTAGCAACTAATGAAAAACTGTTTTTT. Translation: CASRRTRVATNEKLFF.

This clonotype was observed at least ten times. The V call is TRBV13, the J call TRBJ2-1; 8 bases map to TRBD2. Looked up from germline, CDR1 is PRHDT and CDR2 is FYEKMQ (reference sequence). V lost 0 bases to trimming and J lost 8 bases; unmatched junction nucleotides: 3. CDR3 size: 14 residues. CDR3 sequence: CASSLGGRAYEQFF. The CDR3 bases are TGTGCCAGCAGCTTAGGCGGGAGGGCCTATGAGCAGTTCTTC. Complete variable domain (other parts from reference TRBV13 and TRBJ2-1): AAGVIQSPRHLIKEKRETATLKCYPIPRHDTVYWYQQGPGQDPQFLISFYEKMQSDKGSIPDRFSAQQFSDYHSELNMSSLELGDSALYFCASSLGGRAYEQFFGPGTRLTVL.

This clonotype was detected ten times or more. The rearrangement joins TRBV20-1 to TRBJ2-1; D might be TRBD2 (5 bases). This CDR3 has 12 residues. The germline V gene encodes CDR1 DFQATT and CDR2 SNEGSKA (reference sequence). V lost 4 bases to trimming and J lost 9 bases, with 13 bases between them. The CDR3 region is CSAITRSSEQFF. CDR3 DNA sequence: TGCAGTGCTATTACTAGATCAAGTGAGCAGTTCTTC.

This clonotype was counted at least ten times. This chain uses TRBV12-3 or TRBV12-4 with TRBJ1-1; tentative D call: TRBD1 (6 bases). This CDR3 comprises 15 residues. V lost 2 bases, J lost 4 bases, and 14 bases lay in between. CDR3 nucleotide sequence: TGTGCCAGCAGTTTATCCCTCCAGGGGAGCACTGAAGCTTTCTTT. Residues: CASSLSLQGSTEAFF.